The clone carrying this T cell receptor (beta chain) turned up a few times. It was with unique molecular identifiers that the TCRbeta library was prepared. TCRdb re-called the PCR reads through MiXCR, storing one row per CDR3 protein. The table has 900,000 or so distinct CDR3 sequences, around 17% seen once. V was trimmed by 5 bases and J by 2 bases, leaving 15 bases between them. Germline values: CDR1 LGHNA, CDR2 YSLEER. CDR3 length: 15 amino acids. The data stem from a study of T-cell reconstitution after alpha-beta-depleted transplantation in children. This specimen was PBMCs, mostly from graft donor cells, taken 360 days after TCRalphabeta/CD19-depleted stem cell transplant. This TCR came from a male patient between 10 and 17 years old who had a stem cell transplant for acute lymphoblastic leukemia, so the T cells may come from the graft donor. The rearrangement joins TRBV4-3 to TRBJ1-2; D is perhaps TRBD1 (5 bases). The CDR3 loop is CASSISSRGNYGYTF. The CDR3 region has the DNA TGCGCCAGCAGCATCTCTTCTCGGGGGAACTATGGCTACACCTTC.